The 21 T cell receptor beta chains presented below share a single source sample, sequenced in a study of STAT3 mutations in large granular lymphocyte leukemia. General observations from the study: Every T-LGLL patient had at least one immunodominant TCRbeta clonotype.

These TCRs are of unknown antigen specificity. Sequencing used immunoSEQ multiplex PCR; TCRdb keeps in-frame clones, though not all of them. The data hold tens of thousands of clones, with approximately 90% observed a single time. Sequenced material: PBMCs. These receptors were obtained from a human donor with T large granular lymphocyte leukemia. Some clones in this sample may be carry-over from other donors' samples.

This clone was detected once. The rearrangement joins TRBV5-5 to TRBJ1-3; no definite D call. The CDR3 spans 15 residues. V was clipped by 2 bases and J by 0 bases, with 9 bases between them. Germline assignment: CDR1 SGHKS and CDR2 YYEKEE (reference sequence). The CDR3 reads CASSLSQSSGNTIYF. CDR3 nucleotides: TGTGCCAGCAGCTTAAGCCAGAGCTCTGGAAACACCATATATTTT.

The gene calls are TRBV6-5 and TRBJ2-1, with 9 bases identical to TRBD2. Germline CDR1 reads MNHEY; CDR2 reads SVGAGI. CDR3 length: 15 residues. The V gene end was trimmed by 6 bases and the J gene end by 12 bases; junction bases not matched to a gene: 15. Written as DNA, the CDR3 is TGTGCCAGCAGCTCCAGCGGGGGGCCCTCCCCTGGGCAGTTCTTC. This gives the protein CASSSSGGPSPGQFF.

The chain couples TRBV10-2 to TRBJ2-2; D unresolved. Trimming took off 0 bases at V and 0 bases at J, with 8 bases between the two ends. Germline assignment: CDR1 WSHSY and CDR2 SAAADI. The CDR3 is 16 amino acids. In DNA, the CDR3 is TGCGCCAGCAGTGAGTCCAGTCGAGCGAACACCGGGGAGCTGTTTTTT. This translates into CASSESSRANTGELFF.

The chain carries TRBV7-2 and TRBJ1-4; D is unresolved. The V end was cut by 4 bases, the J end by 0 bases, with 3 bases between. Germline assignment: CDR1 SGHTA and CDR2 FQGNSA. This CDR3 has 13 residues. Here the CDR3 reads CASSYSTNEKLFF. The CDR3 DNA reads TGTGCCAGCAGCTACTCAACTAATGAAAAACTGTTTTTT. Full variable domain (outside the CDR3, taken from reference TRBV7-2 and TRBJ1-4): GAGVSQSPSNKVTEKGKDVELRCDPISGHTALYWYRQSLGQGLEFLIYFQGNSAPDKSGLPSDRFSAERTGGSVSTLTIQRTQQEDSAVYLCASSYSTNEKLFFGSGTQLSVL.

This rearrangement joins TRBV18 to TRBJ2-5, with D perhaps matching TRBD1 or TRBD2 (5 bases each). Germline CDR1 KGHSH, CDR2 LQKENI. V was clipped by 1 base and J by 2 bases, with 8 bases between them. This CDR3 has 14 amino acids. The CDR3 nucleotides read TGTGCCAGCTCACCACTGGGGGATCAAGAGACCCAGTACTTC. Protein: CASSPLGDQETQYF. Full variable domain (missing parts from reference TRBV18 and TRBJ2-5): NAGVMQNPRHLVRRRGQEARLRCSPMKGHSHVYWYRQLPEEGLKFMVYLQKENIIDESGMPKERFSAEFPKEGPSILRIQQVVRGDSAAYFCASSPLGDQETQYFGPGTRLLVL.

V usage is TRBV30 and J usage is TRBJ1-3, with a tentative D call TRBD1 (6 bases). The V end lost 7 bases, the J end lost 0 bases, and 10 bases lay between the germline ends. CDR1 and CDR2 from the germline V gene are GTSNPN and SVGIG (reference sequence). The CDR3 is made up of 13 amino acids. Written as DNA, the CDR3 is TGTGCCTCAGACAGGATCTCTGGAAACACCATATATTTT. Translated: CASDRISGNTIYF.

This chain uses TRBV7-9 with TRBJ2-3; D unresolved. The CDR3 runs to 11 residues. Trimming stripped 8 bases from V and 2 bases from J, with 5 bases between. The V gene's germline CDR1 is SEHNR and CDR2 FQNEAQ (reference sequence). In DNA form, the CDR3 reads TGTGCCAGCGTGGACACAGATACGCAGTATTTT. Protein: CASVDTDTQYF.

The chain has TRBV25-1 and TRBJ1-1; 7 bases are shared with TRBD1. The CDR3 contains 18 residues. V dropped 3 bases and J dropped 3; count of bases not matched to a gene: 16. CDR1 is MGHDK and CDR2 is SYGVNS in the germline V gene. CDR3 sequence: CASSETSPDRYLDTEAFF. The CDR3 coding sequence is TGTGCCAGCAGTGAGACCTCCCCGGACAGGTACCTTGACACTGAAGCTTTCTTT.

This clone was detected once. The V gene is TRBV28, the J gene TRBJ1-1, with D possibly being TRBD1 (6 bases). This CDR3 region has 17 residues. Trimming took 10 bases from V and 7 from J, leaving 31 bases between them. CDR1 is MDHEN and CDR2 is SYDVKM in the germline V gene. In nucleotides, the CDR3 is TGTGCCACCTGCCCGAGCAGGGGAATGGTGGGCCGCATTGAAGCTTTCTTT. It translates to CATCPSRGMVGRIEAFF. The full variable domain, rest sourced from reference TRBV28 and TRBJ1-1, is DVKVTQSSRYLVKRTGEKVFLECVQDMDHENMFWYRQDPGLGLRLIYFSYDVKMKEKGDIPEGYSVSREKKERFSLILESASTNQTSMYLCATCPSRGMVGRIEAFFGQGTRLTVV.

As concerns this clone: One end of the junction fails to match germline, which may point to a read error. The chain employs TRBV20-1 and TRBJ1-5; D call uncertain. The CDR3 covers 11 residues. Germline CDR1 and CDR2: DFQATT and SNEGSKA (reference sequence). The CDR3 reads CSASWLGSQHF. CDR3 coding DNA: TGCAGTGCTAGTTGGTTGGGCTCCCAACATTTT.

This clone appeared a few times. The rearrangement joins TRBV5-1 to TRBJ2-3; D is possibly TRBD1 or TRBD2 (5 bases each). Per germline, CDR1 SGHRS and CDR2 YFSETQ. The CDR3 has 14 amino acids. Trimming stripped 0 bases from V and 3 bases from J, with 8 bases between. This chain's CDR3 is CASSLGGGTDTQYF. The DNA of the CDR3 is TGCGCCAGCAGCTTGGGTGGGGGTACAGATACGCAGTATTTT.

This chain connects TRBV9 to TRBJ1-6; no reliable D call. This CDR3 is 12 amino acids long. The germline gives CDR1 SGDLS, CDR2 YYNGEE. The V end was cut by 0 bases, the J end by 9 bases, with 4 bases between. The chain's CDR3 is CASSVGTSPLHF. CDR3 coding DNA: TGTGCCAGCAGCGTAGGGACTTCACCCCTCCACTTT.

V usage is TRBV2 and J usage is TRBJ1-6, with D hard to call. Germline assignment: CDR1 SNHLY and CDR2 FYNNEI. V shed 3 bases and J shed 10 bases, with 28 bases lying between them. The CDR3 is made up of 19 amino acids. CDR3 DNA sequence: TGTGCCAGCAGTGACAGTGGGGTGGCAGGTAAATTCCTACTCTCACCCCTCCACTTT. This sequence encodes CASSDSGVAGKFLLSPLHF. Combining the CDR3 with reference TRBV2 and TRBJ1-6 gives the whole variable domain EPEVTQTPSHQVTQMGQEVILRCVPISNHLYFYWYRQILGQKVEFLVSFYNNEISEKSEIFDDQFSVERPDGSNFTLKIRSTKLEDSAMYFCASSDSGVAGKFLLSPLHFGNGTRLTVT.

The chain carries TRBV18 and TRBJ2-2; the D is unclear. The V end was cut by 1 base, the J end by 5 bases, with 8 bases between. The CDR3 spans 14 residues. Per the germline V gene, CDR1 is KGHSH and CDR2 is LQKENI. The CDR3 sequence is CASSPREVTGELFF. For the CDR3, the DNA is TGTGCCAGCTCACCACGAGAGGTTACCGGGGAGCTGTTTTTT.

This rearrangement joins TRBV30 to TRBJ2-1, with D unclear. V lost 5 bases and J 6 bases, leaving 14 bases between the germline ends. The CDR3 is made up of 13 amino acids. Germline V lookup: CDR1 GTSNPN, CDR2 SVGIG (reference sequence). The CDR3 here is CAWGLLLSNEQFF. In nucleotides, the CDR3 is TGTGCCTGGGGGCTACTACTTTCCAATGAGCAGTTCTTC.

The chain carries TRBV6-5 and TRBJ1-6; D uncertain. V was clipped by 8 bases and J by 6 bases, with 11 bases between them. CDR3 length: 13 amino acids. Germline V gene sequence: CDR1 MNHEY, CDR2 SVGAGI. CDR3 region: CASGDWVNSPLHF. For the CDR3, the DNA is TGTGCCAGCGGGGATTGGGTTAATTCACCCCTCCACTTT.

V usage is TRBV6-6 and J usage is TRBJ1-2; TRBD1 aligns across 11 bases. Germline loops: CDR1 MNHNY, CDR2 SVGAGI (reference sequence). The junction had 8 bases not matched to a gene; V was cut back by 2 bases and J by 6 bases. This CDR3 spans 16 amino acids. CDR3 coding DNA: TGTGCCAGCAGTTACCCCCTTGCGGGACAGGGGGATGGCTACACCTTC. Translated: CASSYPLAGQGDGYTF.

The DNA for the CDR3 is TGTGCCAGCCGCGCCGGCTGGACAGATACGCAGTATTTT. This sequence encodes CASRAGWTDTQYF. The rearrangement uses TRBV7-9 and TRBJ2-3, with no clear D. Looked up from germline, CDR1 is SEHNR and CDR2 is FQNEAQ (reference sequence). The CDR3 covers 13 residues. The ends were cut back, 8 bases at V and 3 bases at J, with 12 bases in the middle.

This rearrangement joins TRBV4-1 to TRBJ1-2, with D possibly being TRBD1 (6 bases). The CDR3 consists of 15 residues. CDR1 MGHRA and CDR2 YSYEKL come from the germline V gene. V shed 2 bases and J shed 0 bases, with 10 bases lying between them. The CDR3 spells CASSQYRDSNYGYTF. DNA of the CDR3: TGCGCCAGCAGCCAATACAGGGACTCTAACTATGGCTACACCTTC.

The V and J genes are TRBV6-1 and TRBJ1-5; the match to TRBD1 covers 11 bases. The V gene's germline CDR1 is MNHNS and CDR2 SASEGT. The CDR3 covers 15 residues. V was pared by 5 bases and J by 3 bases, with 3 bases of the junction left unmatched. The CDR3 reads CASSWTGGYNQPQHF. CDR3 nucleotides: TGTGCCAGCAGTTGGACAGGGGGCTACAATCAGCCCCAGCATTTT.

The chain employs TRBV6-6 and TRBJ2-4, with 10 bases fitting TRBD2. Losses at the gene ends were 7 bases for V and 3 bases for J; bases not matched to a gene: 9. CDR1 is MNHNY and CDR2 is SVGAGI in the germline V gene (reference sequence). CDR3 size: 16 residues. The CDR3 coding sequence is TGTGCCAGCAACCCCACTAGCGGGGTCGTCAAAAACATTCAGTACTTC. Translated: CASNPTSGVVKNIQYF.